The 21 T cell receptor beta chains listed next were all sequenced from one sample in a study of control samples from healthy donors and cancer patients (dated by TCRdb to 2018 to 2020). Libraries were constructed by the immunoSEQ multiplex PCR assay. In TCRdb, the immuneACCESS table is reduced to in-frame sequences with V and J assigned. These tables do not hold every clone; where another copy was compared, an unresolved V gene accounts for under half, and the others remain unexplained. This sample holds 50,000 to 55,000 clones; 95% were observed only once. The ten top clones hold approximately 2.4% of the sample. The sample consisted of blood. The receptor source for this set is a man under 40 in good health.

This chain uses TRBV19 with TRBJ1-6; possibly TRBD1 for D (6 bases). This CDR3 is 14 amino acids long. The V end was cut by 1 base, the J end by 9 bases, with 10 bases between. Germline loops: CDR1 LNHDA, CDR2 SQIVND (reference sequence). The CDR3 coding sequence is TGTGCCAGTAGTATAGGGGGGGCCCGTTCACCCCTCCACTTT. It yields the protein CASSIGGARSPLHF.

V and J are TRBV5-4 and TRBJ2-2; 9 bases match TRBD2. J was trimmed by 1 base and V by 8 bases; bases with no gene match: 3. This CDR3 is 14 amino acids long. Germline V lookup: CDR1 SGHNT, CDR2 YYREEE (reference sequence). For the CDR3, the DNA is TGTGCCAGTGGACTAGCGCAGAACACCGGGGAGCTGTTTTTT. It yields the protein CASGLAQNTGELFF.

The chain combines TRBV27 with TRBJ2-3; D gene unclear. The CDR3 extends over 15 amino acids. V was pared by 5 bases and J by 1 base, with 13 bases between. Germline V gene lookup returns CDR1 MNHEY and CDR2 SMNVEV (reference sequence). CDR3 nucleotide sequence: TGTGCCAGCAGTCCCCGGACCCTGGGCACAGATACGCAGTATTTT. Translation: CASSPRTLGTDTQYF.

The chain links TRBV2 to TRBJ2-7; D gene unclear. Germline CDR1 and CDR2: SNHLY and FYNNEI. Trimming removed 6 bases from V and 0 bases from J, with 3 bases in between. The CDR3 has 11 residues. The CDR3 DNA sequence: TGTGCCAGCAGGGTCTCCTACGAGCAGTACTTC. Translating gives CASRVSYEQYF.

V gene TRBV4-2 combines with J gene TRBJ1-2; no firm D call. Trimming shortened V by 0 bases and J by 3 bases, and 14 bases separated the two germline ends. The CDR3 contains 16 residues. The germline V gene encodes CDR1 LGHNA and CDR2 YNFKEQ. The CDR3 region has the DNA TGTGCCAGCAGCCAAGAGTTCGACCGAGGAGACTATGGCTACACCTTC. Its translation: CASSQEFDRGDYGYTF.

CDR3 coding DNA: TGCGCCAGCAGCCCGATAGCGGTAAACACCGGGGAGCTGTTTTTT. It encodes CASSPIAVNTGELFF. This rearrangement joins TRBV10-2 to TRBJ2-2; D is perhaps TRBD2 (6 bases). Germline V lookup: CDR1 WSHSY, CDR2 SAAADI. The CDR3 contains 15 residues. The germline V and J ends were trimmed by 6 bases and 2 bases, with 13 bases remaining between them.

The gene calls are TRBV7-2 and TRBJ2-2, with a weak D call TRBD1 (5 bases). CDR3 length: 14 residues. The germline CDR1 and CDR2 sequences are SGHTA and FQGNSA. V lost 1 base and J lost 6, with 9 bases in between. The CDR3: CASSLGREAGELFF. DNA of the CDR3: TGTGCCAGCAGCTTAGGCAGGGAAGCCGGGGAGCTGTTTTTT.

The chain employs TRBV6-1 and TRBJ2-2; D may be TRBD1 (5 bases). This CDR3 has 15 residues. The V gene's germline CDR1 is MNHNS and CDR2 SASEGT. V was pared by 0 bases and J by 7 bases, with 12 bases between. In DNA, the CDR3 is TGTGCCAGCAGTGAAGCTTCAGGGTTGGACGGGGAGCTGTTTTTT. This codes for CASSEASGLDGELFF.

V gene TRBV7-2 combines with J gene TRBJ2-7; 11 bases match TRBD1. V lost 5 bases, J lost 5 bases, and 14 bases stayed unmatched. CDR1 is SGHTA, CDR2 FQGNSA, per germline. CDR3 length: 17 residues. This CDR3 reads CASSTSPPGQGVHEQYF. The CDR3 DNA is TGTGCCAGCAGCACCTCCCCCCCGGGACAGGGGGTCCACGAGCAGTACTTC.

This clone was detected only once. The chain employs TRBV28 and TRBJ2-1, with TRBD2 identical over 10 bases. CDR1 MDHEN and CDR2 SYDVKM come from the germline V gene. The CDR3 covers 14 residues. V gave up 9 bases and J gave up 10 bases; unmatched junction bases: 12. In DNA form, the CDR3 reads TGTGCCAGTAGACGGCTAGCGGGAGTAAGGGAGCAGTTCTTC. As protein: CASRRLAGVREQFF.

V gene TRBV7-8 combines with J gene TRBJ1-1; the D is unclear. The V end was cut by 2 bases, the J end by 1 base, with 5 bases between. The CDR3 covers 13 residues. Germline V gene sequence: CDR1 SGHVS, CDR2 FQNEAQ. Written as DNA, the CDR3 is TGTGCCAGCAGCTTACAGCAGAACACTGAAGCTTTCTTT. Translating it yields CASSLQQNTEAFF. Together with reference TRBV7-8 and TRBJ1-1, the CDR3 gives the full variable domain: GAGVSQSPRYKVAKRGQDVALRCDPISGHVSLFWYQQALGQGPEFLTYFQNEAQLDKSGLPSDRFFAERPEGSVSTLKIQRTQQEDSAVYLCASSLQQNTEAFFGQGTRLTVV.

The J gene is TRBJ1-1, the V gene TRBV15, with D perhaps TRBD1 (6 bases). This CDR3 spans 15 amino acids. Germline V gene sequence: CDR1 LNHNV, CDR2 YYDKDF (reference sequence). V dropped 0 bases and J dropped 1 base, with 9 bases sitting between them. The CDR3 DNA follows: TGTGCCACCAGCAGAGATGGGACATCGAACACTGAAGCTTTCTTT. The encoded protein is CATSRDGTSNTEAFF. Looking up the rest from reference TRBV15 and TRBJ1-1 gives the full variable domain: DAMVIQNPRYQVTQFGKPVTLSCSQTLNHNVMYWYQQKSSQAPKLLFHYYDKDFNNEADTPDNFQSRRPNTSFCFLDIRSPGLGDTAMYLCATSRDGTSNTEAFFGQGTRLTVV.

V gene TRBV4-1 combines with J gene TRBJ2-7, with 12 bases fitting TRBD2. Trimming cost V 0 bases and J 5 bases; bases outside gene matches: 11. CDR3 length: 18 residues. The germline V gene encodes CDR1 MGHRA and CDR2 YSYEKL. CDR3 bases: TGCGCCAGCAGCCAAGAGTGGACAGCCCGACTAGCGGGAGACGAGCAGTACTTC. It yields the protein CASSQEWTARLAGDEQYF.

The chain is built from TRBV6-4 and TRBJ2-1; 11 nucleotides line up with TRBD2. CDR3 length: 14 residues. Per germline, CDR1 MRHNA and CDR2 SNTAGT. The junction had 4 bases not matched to a gene; V was cut back by 6 bases and J by 6 bases. The DNA of the CDR3 is TGTGCCAGCAGGGCTCTAGCGGGAGGCAATGAGCAGTTCTTC. Amino acids: CASRALAGGNEQFF.

The V call is TRBV5-4, the J call TRBJ2-5, with 8 nucleotides matching TRBD2. With 3 bases clipped from V and 4 bases from J, the junction kept 5 bases outside the gene matches. Germline V CDR1 and CDR2: SGHNT, YYREEE (reference sequence). The CDR3 has 14 amino acids. CDR3 DNA: TGTGCCAGCAGCTCCGCCGGACTAGCAGAGACCCAGTACTTC. It specifies CASSSAGLAETQYF.

This chain uses TRBV9 with TRBJ2-2, with D tentatively TRBD2 (6 bases). V was trimmed by 2 bases and J by 5 bases, leaving 10 bases between them. Germline lookup yields CDR1 SGDLS and CDR2 YYNGEE. The CDR3 totals 14 residues. DNA of the CDR3: TGTGCCAGCAGCGTCGTGGGGGGTACCGGGGAGCTGTTTTTT. It yields the protein CASSVVGGTGELFF.

The chain employs TRBV7-2 and TRBJ2-5, with D perhaps TRBD1 or TRBD2 (6 bases each). This CDR3 is 13 amino acids long. Trimming removed 3 bases from V and 7 bases from J, with 12 bases in between. The germline V gene has CDR1 SGHTA and CDR2 FQGNSA. This CDR3 reads CASSFSGAGTQYF. The CDR3 region has the DNA TGTGCCAGCAGCTTTTCGGGGGCGGGGACCCAGTACTTC.

The chain combines TRBV4-1 with TRBJ2-3; D unresolved. V was cut by 2 bases and J by 6 bases, with 9 bases left in between. The CDR3 loop spans 13 amino acids. Germline CDR1 is MGHRA and CDR2 is YSYEKL. For the CDR3, the DNA is TGCGCCAGCAGCCAACTACCGGCGGATACGCAGTATTTT. Translating gives CASSQLPADTQYF.

The DNA of the CDR3 is TGCGCCAGCAGCCGAGAGGGACAGACCTACGAGCAGTACTTC. Its protein product is CASSREGQTYEQYF. The chain recombines TRBV5-1 with TRBJ2-7; TRBD1 matches at 7 bases. From germline, CDR1 is SGHRS and CDR2 YFSETQ. CDR3 size: 14 residues. The V and J ends lost 4 bases and 2 bases, in that order; junction bases with no gene match: 6.

This chain uses TRBV6-6 with TRBJ2-7; D might be TRBD1 (6 bases). This CDR3 contains 15 residues. Germline loops: CDR1 MNHNY, CDR2 SVGAGI (reference sequence). V lost 5 bases and J lost 1, with 15 bases in between. This chain's CDR3 is CASSDTTGFSYEQYF. DNA for the CDR3: TGTGCCAGCAGTGACACGACAGGTTTTTCCTACGAGCAGTACTTC.

This chain links TRBV29-1 with TRBJ2-7, with TRBD1 identical over 7 bases. After removal of 4 bases from V and 5 bases from J, the junction contained 11 bases not matched to a gene. CDR1 is SQVTM, CDR2 ANQGSEA, per germline. This CDR3 region has 14 residues. The CDR3 spells CSVARRDSVDEQYF. Here the CDR3 DNA reads TGCAGCGTTGCCCGAAGGGACAGTGTCGACGAGCAGTACTTC.